Sequencing of this T cell receptor (beta chain) was carried out in a study of blood T cell repertoires in COVID-19. Study summary: Spain, Italy and the United States supplied samples that represented acute and convalescent COVID-19. T cells, B-cell-depleted T cells, or PBMCs supplied cDNA or gDNA.

TCRdb keeps only in-frame clones here, not all; method: immunoSEQ multiplex PCR. The table lists about 34,000 clones, 60% to 80% of them singletons. This clone has a handful of counts. CDR3 length equals 16 residues. The germline V and J ends were trimmed by 0 bases and 3 bases, with 9 bases remaining between them. Germline V lookup: CDR1 LGHNT, CDR2 FRNRAP. Sequences were obtained from peripheral blood. The origin of this receptor is a man of 80 years or more with active or convalescent COVID-19. The chain employs TRBV12-5 and TRBJ1-6; TRBD1 is a possible D gene (5 bases). The CDR3 DNA is TGTGCTAGTGGTTTGGTACTACAGGTCTATAATTCACCCCTCCACTTT. Its translation is CASGLVLQVYNSPLHF.